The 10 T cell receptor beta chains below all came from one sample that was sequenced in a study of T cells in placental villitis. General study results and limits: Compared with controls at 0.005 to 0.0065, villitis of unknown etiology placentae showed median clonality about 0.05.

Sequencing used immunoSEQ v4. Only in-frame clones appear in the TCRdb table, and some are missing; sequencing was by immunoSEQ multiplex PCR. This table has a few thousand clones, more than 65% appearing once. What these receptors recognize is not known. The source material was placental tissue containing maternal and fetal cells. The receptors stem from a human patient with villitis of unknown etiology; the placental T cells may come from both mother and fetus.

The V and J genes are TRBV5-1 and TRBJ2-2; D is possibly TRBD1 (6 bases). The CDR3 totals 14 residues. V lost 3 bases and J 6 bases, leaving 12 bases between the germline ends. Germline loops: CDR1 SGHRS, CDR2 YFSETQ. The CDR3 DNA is TGCGCCAGCAGCTACCAACAGGGCTCCGGGGAGCTGTTTTTT. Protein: CASSYQQGSGELFF.

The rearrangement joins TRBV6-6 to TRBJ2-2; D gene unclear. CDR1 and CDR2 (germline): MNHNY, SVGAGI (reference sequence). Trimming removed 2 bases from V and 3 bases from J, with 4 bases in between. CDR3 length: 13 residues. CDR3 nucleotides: TGTGCCAGCAGTTACGGAGACACCGGGGAGCTGTTTTTT. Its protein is CASSYGDTGELFF.

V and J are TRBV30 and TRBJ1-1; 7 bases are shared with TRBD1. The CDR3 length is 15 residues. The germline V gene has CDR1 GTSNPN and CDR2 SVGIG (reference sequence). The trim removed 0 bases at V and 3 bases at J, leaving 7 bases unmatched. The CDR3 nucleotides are TGTGCCTGGAGTGTAAGCGAACAGGGGTACACTGAAGCTTTCTTT. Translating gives CAWSVSEQGYTEAFF.

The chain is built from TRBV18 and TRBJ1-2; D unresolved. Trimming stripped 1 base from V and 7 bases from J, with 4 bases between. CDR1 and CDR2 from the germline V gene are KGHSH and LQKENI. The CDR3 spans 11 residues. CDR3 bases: TGTGCCAGCTCACCACGTGTTGGCTACACCTTC. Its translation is CASSPRVGYTF. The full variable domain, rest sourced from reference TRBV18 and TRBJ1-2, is NAGVMQNPRHLVRRRGQEARLRCSPMKGHSHVYWYRQLPEEGLKFMVYLQKENIIDESGMPKERFSAEFPKEGPSILRIQQVVRGDSAAYFCASSPRVGYTFGSGTRLTVV.

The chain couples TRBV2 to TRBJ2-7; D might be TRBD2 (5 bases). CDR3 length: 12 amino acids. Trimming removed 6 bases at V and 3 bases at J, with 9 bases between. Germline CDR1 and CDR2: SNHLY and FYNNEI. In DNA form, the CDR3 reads TGTGCCAGCAGAGAGGGTTTCTACGAGCAGTACTTC. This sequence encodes CASREGFYEQYF.

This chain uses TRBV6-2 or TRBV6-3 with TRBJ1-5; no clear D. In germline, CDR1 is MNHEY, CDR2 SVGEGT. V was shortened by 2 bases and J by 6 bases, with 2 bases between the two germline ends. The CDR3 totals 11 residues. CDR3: CASSYPQPQHF. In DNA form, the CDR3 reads TGTGCCAGCAGTTACCCTCAGCCCCAGCATTTT.

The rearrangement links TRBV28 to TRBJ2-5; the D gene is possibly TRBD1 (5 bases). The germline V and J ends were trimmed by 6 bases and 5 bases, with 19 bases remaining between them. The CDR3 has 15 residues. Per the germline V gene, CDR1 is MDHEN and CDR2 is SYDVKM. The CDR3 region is CASRSLAGSGETQYF. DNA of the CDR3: TGTGCCAGCAGGAGCTTGGCAGGGTCCGGGGAGACCCAGTACTTC.

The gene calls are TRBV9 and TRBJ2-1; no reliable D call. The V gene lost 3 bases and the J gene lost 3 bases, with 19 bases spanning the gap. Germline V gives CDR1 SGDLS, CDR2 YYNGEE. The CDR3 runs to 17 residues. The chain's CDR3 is CASSDSRAPVGYNEQFF. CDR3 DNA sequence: TGTGCCAGCAGCGACTCACGGGCTCCGGTTGGCTACAATGAGCAGTTCTTC.

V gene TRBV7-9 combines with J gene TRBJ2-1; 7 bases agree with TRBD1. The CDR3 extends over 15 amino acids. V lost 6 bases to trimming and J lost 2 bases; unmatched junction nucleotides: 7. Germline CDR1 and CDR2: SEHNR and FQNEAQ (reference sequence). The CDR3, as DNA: TGTGCCAGCAGTCCCCGGGACAGCCCCTACAATGAGCAGTTCTTC. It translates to CASSPRDSPYNEQFF.

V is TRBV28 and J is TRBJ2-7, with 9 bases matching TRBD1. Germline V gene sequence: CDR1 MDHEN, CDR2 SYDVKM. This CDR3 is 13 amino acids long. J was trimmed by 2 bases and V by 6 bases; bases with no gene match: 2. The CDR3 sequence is CASSRDRAYEQYF. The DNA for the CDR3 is TGTGCCAGCAGCCGGGACAGGGCCTACGAGCAGTACTTC.